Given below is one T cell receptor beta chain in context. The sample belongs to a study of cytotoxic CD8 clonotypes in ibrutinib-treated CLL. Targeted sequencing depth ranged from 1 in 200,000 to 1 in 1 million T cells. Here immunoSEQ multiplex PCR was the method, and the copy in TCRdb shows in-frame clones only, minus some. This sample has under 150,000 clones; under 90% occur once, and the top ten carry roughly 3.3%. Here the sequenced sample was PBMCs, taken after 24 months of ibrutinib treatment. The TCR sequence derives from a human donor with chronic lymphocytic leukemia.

CDR3 amino acids: CASIRRDSYNEQFF. CDR3 bases: TGTGCCAGCATCCGTAGGGACAGCTACAATGAGCAGTTCTTC. The chain recombines TRBV6-1 with TRBJ2-1; 7 bases are a match to TRBD1. Unmatched junction bases numbered 6, after V lost 7 bases and J lost 3 bases. The CDR3 totals 14 residues. CDR1 is MNHNS and CDR2 is SASEGT in the germline V gene.